This TCR beta chain was profiled in a study of blood T cell repertoires in COVID-19. Study as a whole: Sites across the United States, Italy and Spain contributed samples from acute and convalescent COVID-19. The analysed material was cDNA or gDNA that came from T cells, B-cell-depleted T cells, or PBMCs.

This clone was counted a single time. Authors' methods: The assay estimated nucleated cells by amplifying reference gene primers. Sequencing used immunoSEQ multiplex PCR; TCRdb keeps in-frame clones, though not all of them. The V and J calls and clone size are taken from that table; D and trimming were inferred from the DNA. Of 150,000 or so clones detected, roughly 73% appear once; the ten largest clones hold roughly 8.6%. Germline V gene sequence: CDR1 GTSNPN, CDR2 SVGIG (reference sequence). V shed 1 base and J 8 bases; nucleotides not matched to a gene: 7. The CDR3 runs 14 residues. V is TRBV30 and J is TRBJ1-4; 7 positions agree with TRBD1. The TCR sequence derives from a woman aged 45-60 years with active or convalescent COVID-19. The sample consisted of peripheral blood. The CDR3 loop reads CAWSEGAGREKLFF. The DNA of the CDR3 is TGTGCCTGGAGTGAGGGGGCAGGCCGAGAAAAACTGTTTTTT. The full variable domain, its missing parts supplied by reference TRBV30 and TRBJ1-4, is SQTIHQWPATLVQPVGSPLSLECTVEGTSNPNLYWYRQAAGRGLQLLFYSVGIGQISSEVPQNLSASRPQDRQFILSSKKLLLSDSGFYLCAWSEGAGREKLFFGSGTQLSVL.